The rows below give T cell receptor beta chains drawn from one sample of a study of blood T cell repertoires in COVID-19. The data were produced by immunoSEQ multiplex PCR, yet TCRdb's version contains in-frame clones alone and is incomplete. The sample carries over 250,000 clones, 89% recorded once. Sequencing used peripheral blood. The receptors originated from a man aged 50-60 years with acute or convalescent COVID-19. The CDR3 runs from the conserved cysteine through the conserved F or W. D genes are given only for firm matches. Clone sizes are given selectively: once, few, many, or a class where the clone is expanded.

J: TRBJ2-7; size: .; D: TRBD1; V: TRBV5-5; DNA: TGTGCCAGCAGTCACGGGACAGCTCTCTACGAGCAGTACTTC; CDR3: CASSHGTALYEQYF
J: TRBJ2-2; size: .; D: .; V: TRBV6-5; DNA: TGTGCCAGCAGTTCGACCGGGGAGCTGTTTTTT; CDR3: CASSSTGELFF
J: TRBJ2-7; size: .; D: TRBD1; V: TRBV29-1; DNA: TGCAGCGTTGAGGGTAAGGGGACAGGGGGTTCCTACGAGCAGTACTTC; CDR3: CSVEGKGTGGSYEQYF
J: TRBJ2-7; size: .; D: .; V: TRBV27; DNA: TGTGCCAGCAGCACAGGGACGGGCGAGCGCGAGCAGTACTTC; CDR3: CASSTGTGEREQYF
J: TRBJ2-7; size: .; D: .; V: TRBV10-2; DNA: TGCGCCAGCACCCGGGACATGGGGATAGGGGAGCAGTACTTC; CDR3: CASTRDMGIGEQYF
J: TRBJ1-2; size: .; D: .; V: TRBV4-1; DNA: TGCGCCAGCAGCCAAGCCCCCTCCCAAGGGGGGGGGTATGGCTACACCTTC; CDR3: CASSQAPSQGGGYGYTF
J: TRBJ2-7; size: .; D: .; V: TRBV5-1; DNA: TGCGCCAGCAGCCCCGGACAGGGAGGGGAGCAGTACTTC; CDR3: CASSPGQGGEQYF
J: TRBJ1-2; size: .; D: .; V: TRBV9; DNA: TGTGCCAGCAGCGTAATAAACTCCCTGGAGGGCTACACCTTC; CDR3: CASSVINSLEGYTF
J: TRBJ1-5; size: .; D: .; V: TRBV7-8; DNA: TGTGCCAGCAGCCCCTACTCCCCCTATAGCAATCAGCCCCAGCATTTT; CDR3: CASSPYSPYSNQPQHF
J: TRBJ2-7; size: .; D: TRBD1; V: TRBV6-2/TRBV6-3; DNA: TGTGCCAGCAGTTACTCGACCCTTCCCTTTCACAGGGGAACTGGCTACGAGCAGTACTTC; CDR3: CASSYSTLPFHRGTGYEQYF
J: TRBJ1-1; size: .; D: TRBD1; V: TRBV11-2; DNA: TGTGCCAGCAGCCAAATCAAGAAGCCGGGACAGGGGGCGAGTCATGAAGCTTTCTTT; CDR3: CASSQIKKPGQGASHEAFF
J: TRBJ1-4; size: .; D: .; V: TRBV18; DNA: TGTGCCACCTCTTCCGCAACTAATGAAAAACTGTTTTTT; CDR3: CATSSATNEKLFF
J: TRBJ2-1; size: .; D: .; V: TRBV3-1/TRBV3-2; DNA: TGTGCCAGCAGCCTACAGGGGGGGAAGCAGTTCTTC; CDR3: CASSLQGGKQFF
J: TRBJ2-3; size: once; D: .; V: TRBV7-3; DNA: TGTGCCAGCAGCTTAATTGGGGCGGGGCTCACAGATACGCAGTATTTT; CDR3: CASSLIGAGLTDTQYF
J: TRBJ2-1; size: .; D: .; V: TRBV6-1; DNA: TGTGCCAGCAGTGAAGGTCTATTAGACAATGAGCAGTTCTTC; CDR3: CASSEGLLDNEQFF
J: TRBJ1-2; size: .; D: TRBD1; V: TRBV5-4; DNA: TGTGCCAGCAGCTTGGAGGGACAGACACTCTATGGCTACACCTTC; CDR3: CASSLEGQTLYGYTF
J: TRBJ1-2; size: few; D: .; V: TRBV5-6; DNA: TGTGCCAGCAGCGCGGGACCGGAAGGCTATGGCTACACCTTC; CDR3: CASSAGPEGYGYTF
J: TRBJ1-1; size: .; D: .; V: TRBV6-4; DNA: TGTGCCAGCAGTGCGGGGGAGGGGGAAGCTTTCTTT; CDR3: CASSAGEGEAFF
J: TRBJ2-7; size: .; D: .; V: TRBV5-1; DNA: TGCGCCAGCAGCTTACAAAAACCAGGGATGGCGCAGGGCGAGCAGTACTTC; CDR3: CASSLQKPGMAQGEQYF
J: TRBJ2-7; size: .; D: TRBD2; V: TRBV27; DNA: TGTGCCAGCAGTTTTCGGGGGGGCTCCTACGAGCAGTACTTC; CDR3: CASSFRGGSYEQYF
J: TRBJ2-7; size: .; D: TRBD1; V: TRBV6-5; DNA: TGTGCCAGCAGTTACTCCGGCAGGGGGCTATCCTACGAGCAGTACTTC; CDR3: CASSYSGRGLSYEQYF
J: TRBJ2-3; size: once; D: TRBD2; V: TRBV7-3; DNA: TGTGCCAGCAGCACCAGGGCGGGGGGTGAAGATACGCAGTATTTT; CDR3: CASSTRAGGEDTQYF
J: TRBJ1-3; size: once; D: .; V: TRBV18; DNA: TGTGCCAGCTCACAAACCCCAGGGGTCGGAAACACCATATATTTT; CDR3: CASSQTPGVGNTIYF
J: TRBJ2-1; size: .; D: TRBD1; V: TRBV19; DNA: TGTGCCAGTTATAGCCAGGGGGACAATGAGCAGTTCTTC; CDR3: CASYSQGDNEQFF
J: TRBJ1-2; size: .; D: TRBD1; V: TRBV2; DNA: TGTGCCAGCAGTGACAGACAGGGGGGATTCTACGGCTACACCTTC; CDR3: CASSDRQGGFYGYTF
J: TRBJ2-7; size: .; D: .; V: TRBV5-8; DNA: TGTGCCAGCAGCCCCTACTCCCTTAGGGGTGAGCAGTACTTC; CDR3: CASSPYSLRGEQYF
J: TRBJ2-6; size: .; D: .; V: TRBV11-2; DNA: TGTGCCAGCTCAGGTCCTGGGGCCAACGTCCTGACTTTC; CDR3: CASSGPGANVLTF
J: TRBJ2-5; size: .; D: TRBD2; V: TRBV7-8; DNA: TGTGCCAGCAGCTTTTCTAGCGGGGAACAAGAGACCCAGTACTTC; CDR3: CASSFSSGEQETQYF
J: TRBJ2-1; size: .; D: TRBD2; V: TRBV7-3; DNA: TGTGCCAGCAGCCTAGCGGGGGGGAATGAGCAGTTCTTC; CDR3: CASSLAGGNEQFF
J: TRBJ1-6; size: .; D: .; V: TRBV19; DNA: TGTGCCAGTAGTATAGCCAGGGACTATAATTCACCCCTCCACTTT; CDR3: CASSIARDYNSPLHF
J: TRBJ2-1; size: .; D: .; V: TRBV7-6; DNA: TGTGCCAGCAGCTTAAGGGGCCCCAATGAGCAGTTCTTC; CDR3: CASSLRGPNEQFF
J: TRBJ1-1; size: .; D: .; V: TRBV29-1; DNA: TGCAGCGTTCATACAGTGAACACTGAAGCTTTCTTT; CDR3: CSVHTVNTEAFF
J: TRBJ2-7; size: .; D: TRBD2; V: TRBV2; DNA: TGTGCCAGCAGTGAAGCGACGCCTAGCGGGCCCTACGAGCAGTACTTC; CDR3: CASSEATPSGPYEQYF
J: TRBJ2-3; size: .; D: .; V: TRBV7-3; DNA: TGTGCCAGCAGCCCGCGGGACTTCGACACAGATACGCAGTATTTT; CDR3: CASSPRDFDTDTQYF
J: TRBJ2-7; size: .; D: .; V: TRBV10-1; DNA: TGCGCCAGCAGTAGAGACAGATCCTACGAGCAGTACTTC; CDR3: CASSRDRSYEQYF
J: TRBJ2-7; size: once; D: .; V: TRBV7-6; DNA: TGTGCCAGCAGCTTAGAAAGGCAGGGGACAATGGAGGAGCAGTACTTC; CDR3: CASSLERQGTMEEQYF
J: TRBJ1-3; size: .; D: .; V: TRBV30; DNA: TGTGCCTGGGGACCGTCGGGAAAGGCGCTCTCTGGAAACACCATATATTTT; CDR3: CAWGPSGKALSGNTIYF
J: TRBJ1-5; size: few; D: .; V: TRBV6-9; DNA: TGTGCCAAAGGAAGGGAGACTCAGCCCCAGCATTTT; CDR3: CAKGRETQPQHF
J: TRBJ2-7; size: .; D: .; V: TRBV5-4; DNA: TGTGCCAGCAGCTTGGCCGTCGGGATGCTCGAGCAGTACTTC; CDR3: CASSLAVGMLEQYF
J: TRBJ1-1; size: .; D: TRBD1; V: TRBV14; DNA: TGTGCCAGCAGCGTATACAGGGGGAACACTGAAGCTTTCTTT; CDR3: CASSVYRGNTEAFF
J: TRBJ2-1; size: .; D: .; V: TRBV6-5; DNA: TGTGCCAGCAATGCACTAGGTTCCTACAATGAGCAGTTCTTC; CDR3: CASNALGSYNEQFF
J: TRBJ1-2; size: .; D: .; V: TRBV29-1; DNA: TGCAGCGCTCAGAACTATGGCTACACCTTC; CDR3: CSAQNYGYTF
J: TRBJ1-1; size: once; D: .; V: TRBV19; DNA: TGTGCCAGCACCGGAGGCCATGAAGCTTTCTTT; CDR3: CASTGGHEAFF
J: TRBJ2-7; size: once; D: TRBD1; V: TRBV10-3; DNA: TGTGCCATCAGTTCCCGGGACAGGGAACACGAGCAGTACTTC; CDR3: CAISSRDREHEQYF
J: TRBJ2-7; size: .; D: .; V: TRBV6-1; DNA: TGTGCCAGCAGCGAAGCGACATATTCCTACGAGCAGTACTTC; CDR3: CASSEATYSYEQYF
J: TRBJ1-4; size: .; D: .; V: TRBV9; DNA: TGTGCCAGCAGCGTAGCCTCAGGGCGCACTAATGAAAAACTGTTTTTT; CDR3: CASSVASGRTNEKLFF
J: TRBJ1-6; size: .; D: .; V: TRBV2; DNA: TGTGCCAGCAGTGCCCAGGGGCGTTCACCCCTCCACTTT; CDR3: CASSAQGRSPLHF
J: TRBJ2-3; size: .; D: .; V: TRBV6-5; DNA: TGTGCCAGCACCACACAGCATCGCACAGATACGCAGTATTTT; CDR3: CASTTQHRTDTQYF
J: TRBJ1-2; size: .; D: TRBD1; V: TRBV19; DNA: TGTGCCAGTAGTGGGCGGACAGGGAATGGCTACACCTTC; CDR3: CASSGRTGNGYTF
J: TRBJ1-4; size: few; D: .; V: TRBV7-2; DNA: TGTGCCAGCAGCCGGGGAGGGGTTGGCGAAAAACTGTTTTTT; CDR3: CASSRGGVGEKLFF
J: TRBJ2-7; size: .; D: TRBD1; V: TRBV10-1; DNA: TGCGCCAGCAGTGGAATGACAGGGGGCGGCGAGCAGTACTTC; CDR3: CASSGMTGGGEQYF